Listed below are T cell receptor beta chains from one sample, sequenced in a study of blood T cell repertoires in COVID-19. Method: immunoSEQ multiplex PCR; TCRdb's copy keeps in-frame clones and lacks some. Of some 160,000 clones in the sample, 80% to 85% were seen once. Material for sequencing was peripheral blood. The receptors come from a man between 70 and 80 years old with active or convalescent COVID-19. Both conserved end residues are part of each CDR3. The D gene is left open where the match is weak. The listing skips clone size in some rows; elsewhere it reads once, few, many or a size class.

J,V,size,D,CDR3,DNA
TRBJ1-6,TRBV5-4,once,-,CASSLSASSYNSPLHF,TGTGCCAGCAGCTTGAGTGCGAGCTCCTATAATTCACCCCTCCACTTT
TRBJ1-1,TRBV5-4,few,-,CASSELRTAPTEAFF,TGTGCCAGCAGCGAGCTGAGGACAGCCCCGACTGAAGCTTTCTTT
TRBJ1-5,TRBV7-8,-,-,CASSLEFGQPQHF,TGTGCCAGCAGCTTAGAGTTCGGTCAGCCCCAGCATTTT
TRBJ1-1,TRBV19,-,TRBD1,CASSRDGAGGAGTEAFF,TGTGCCAGTAGTAGGGACGGGGCAGGGGGCGCGGGAACTGAAGCTTTCTTT
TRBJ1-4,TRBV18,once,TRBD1,CASSPQPPGQGNEKLFF,TGTGCCAGCTCTCCACAACCCCCGGGACAGGGAAATGAAAAACTGTTTTTT
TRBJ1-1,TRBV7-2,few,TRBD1,CASSATGGTEAFF,TGTGCCAGCAGCGCAACAGGGGGAACTGAAGCTTTCTTT
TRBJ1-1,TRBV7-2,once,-,CASSYAGAFTEAFF,TGTGCCAGCAGCTACGCGGGGGCATTCACTGAAGCTTTCTTT
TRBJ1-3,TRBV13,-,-,CASTPLGGGNTIYF,TGTGCCAGCACCCCGTTGGGGGGTGGAAACACCATATATTTT
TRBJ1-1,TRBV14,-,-,CASSQEESNTEAFF,TGTGCCAGCAGCCAAGAAGAGAGTAACACTGAAGCTTTCTTT
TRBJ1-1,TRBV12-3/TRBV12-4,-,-,CASSPRLSEAFF,TGTGCCAGCAGCCCCAGGCTCTCTGAAGCTTTCTTT
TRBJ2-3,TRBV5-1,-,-,CASSLPQEPVDTQYF,TGCGCCAGCAGCTTGCCACAGGAACCGGTAGATACGCAGTATTTT
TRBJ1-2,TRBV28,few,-,CASSRDSYGYTF,TGTGCCAGCAGCCGCGACAGCTATGGCTACACCTTC
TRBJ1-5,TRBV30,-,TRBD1,CAWSGQGGQPQHF,TGTGCCTGGAGTGGACAGGGTGGCCAGCCCCAGCATTTT
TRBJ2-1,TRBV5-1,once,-,CASSLEGEGYNEQFF,TGCGCCAGCAGCTTGGAAGGGGAAGGCTACAATGAGCAGTTCTTC
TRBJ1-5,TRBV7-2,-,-,CASSLAADSRGQPQHF,TGTGCCAGCAGCTTAGCGGCGGACTCCCGTGGACAGCCCCAGCATTTT
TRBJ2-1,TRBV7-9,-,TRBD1,CASSLGGTVYNEQFF,TGTGCCAGCAGCTTAGGGGGGACAGTATACAATGAGCAGTTCTTC
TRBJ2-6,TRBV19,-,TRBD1,CASSILQGAQGANVLTF,TGTGCCAGTAGTATACTACAGGGGGCGCAAGGGGCCAACGTCCTGACTTTC
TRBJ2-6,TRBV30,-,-,CAWSRNQGRLGANVLTF,TGTGCCTGGAGCCGTAACCAGGGGCGCCTAGGGGCCAACGTCCTGACTTTC
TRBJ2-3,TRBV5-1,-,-,CASSLTGKVTDTQYF,TGCGCCAGCAGCTTGACAGGGAAAGTCACAGATACGCAGTATTTT
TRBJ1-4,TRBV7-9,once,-,CASSLAPTGSKEKLFF,TGTGCCAGCAGCTTAGCGCCCACAGGGAGTAAGGAAAAACTGTTTTTT
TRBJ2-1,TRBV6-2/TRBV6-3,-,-,CASSYWSGKAFNEQFF,TGTGCCAGCAGTTACTGGAGCGGAAAAGCATTCAATGAGCAGTTCTTC
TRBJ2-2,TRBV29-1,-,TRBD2,CGTSGRARLTGELFF,TGCGGGACTAGCGGGAGGGCCCGGCTCACCGGGGAGCTGTTTTTT
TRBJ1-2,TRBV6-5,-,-,CASSKRQGPGDGYTF,TGTGCCAGCAGTAAGCGGCAGGGGCCTGGCGATGGCTACACCTTC
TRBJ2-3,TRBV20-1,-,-,CSASGGRSSTDTQYF,TGCAGTGCTAGTGGCGGGCGTTCTAGCACAGATACGCAGTATTTT
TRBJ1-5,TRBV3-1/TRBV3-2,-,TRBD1,CASSRRDSMVCSNQPQHF,TGTGCCAGCAGCCGCCGGGACAGTATGGTTTGTAGCAATCAGCCCCAGCATTTT
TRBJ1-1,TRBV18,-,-,CASSPQGRMTEAFF,TGTGCCAGCTCACCACAGGGGCGGATGACTGAAGCTTTCTTT
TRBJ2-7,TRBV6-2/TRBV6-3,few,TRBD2,CASSQSGRGPYEQYF,TGTGCCAGCAGTCAGAGCGGGAGGGGACCCTACGAGCAGTACTTC
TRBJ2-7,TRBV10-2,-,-,CASSDPGSSYEQYF,TGCGCCAGCAGTGACCCCGGGAGTTCCTACGAGCAGTACTTC
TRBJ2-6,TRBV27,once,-,CASSFSGRGQFRSGANVLTF,TGTGCCAGCAGTTTTAGTGGCCGGGGTCAGTTCCGCTCTGGGGCCAACGTCCTGACTTTC
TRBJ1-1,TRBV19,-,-,CASTSGVKAFF,TGTGCCAGTACCTCAGGGGTAAAGGCTTTCTTT
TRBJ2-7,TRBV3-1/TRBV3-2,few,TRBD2,CASSQVSGAAEQYF,TGTGCCAGCAGCCAGGTTAGCGGGGCGGCCGAGCAGTACTTC
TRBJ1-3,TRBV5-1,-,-,CASSLEGVGNTIYF,TGCGCCAGCAGCTTGGAGGGGGTTGGAAACACCATATATTTT
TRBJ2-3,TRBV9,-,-,CASSRSMERGTDTQYF,TGTGCCAGCAGCCGTTCCATGGAACGGGGCACAGATACGCAGTATTTT
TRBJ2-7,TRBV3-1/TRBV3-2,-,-,CASSLSGEQYF,TGTGCCAGCAGCCTTTCGGGCGAGCAGTACTTC
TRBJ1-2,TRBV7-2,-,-,CASSGGGAGWLSGYTF,TGTGCCAGCAGCGGTGGGGGGGCAGGTTGGTTAAGTGGCTACACCTTC
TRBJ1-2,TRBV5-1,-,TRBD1,CASQGQGYGYTF,TGCGCCAGCCAGGGACAGGGCTATGGCTACACCTTC
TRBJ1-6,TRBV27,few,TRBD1,CASSRPPGQGHSPLHF,TGTGCCAGCAGTCGGCCCCCGGGACAGGGCCATTCACCCCTCCACTTT
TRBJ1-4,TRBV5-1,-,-,CASSLASGNKEKLFF,TGCGCCAGCAGCTTGGCCTCAGGCAACAAGGAAAAACTGTTTTTT
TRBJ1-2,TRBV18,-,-,CASSPLRTSHGYTF,TGTGCCAGCTCACCACTCAGGACATCCCATGGCTACACCTTC
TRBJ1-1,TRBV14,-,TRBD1,CASSQTGLRTEAFF,TGTGCCAGCAGCCAGACAGGGCTGAGGACTGAAGCTTTCTTT
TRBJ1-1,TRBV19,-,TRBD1,CASSMGRGRGTEAFF,TGTGCCAGTAGTATGGGCAGGGGGCGAGGCACTGAAGCTTTCTTT
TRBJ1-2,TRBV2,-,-,CASSELTVYGYTF,TGTGCCAGCAGTGAATTGACAGTCTATGGCTACACCTTC
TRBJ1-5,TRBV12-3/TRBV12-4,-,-,CASSRVSNQPQHF,TGTGCCAGCAGTCGAGTGAGCAATCAGCCCCAGCATTTT
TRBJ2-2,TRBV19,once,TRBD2,CASRPGLAGLNTGELFF,TGTGCCAGTAGACCGGGACTAGCGGGACTTAACACCGGGGAGCTGTTTTTT
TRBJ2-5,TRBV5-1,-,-,CASSPNQETQYF,TGCGCCAGCAGCCCCAACCAAGAGACCCAGTACTTC
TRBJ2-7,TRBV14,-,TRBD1,CASSQWDRGHEQYF,TGTGCCAGCAGCCAATGGGACAGGGGTCACGAGCAGTACTTC
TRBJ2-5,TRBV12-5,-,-,CASGLGQQGDETQYF,TGTGCTAGTGGTCTAGGACAGCAAGGGGACGAGACCCAGTACTTC